This T cell receptor (beta chain) came from a study of beta chain features in type 1 diabetes. Sampling consisted of one heparinised blood draw per donor, averaging about 116 mL. Each sorted population was over 98% pure. Note on this clone: Antigen specificity is unknown.

Reverse transcribing all isolated RNA meant expressed TCRB transcripts were sequenced. Sequencing was performed with immunoSEQ multiplex PCR; in TCRdb, only in-frame clones are kept and a portion is missing. This sample has more than 250,000 clones; around 21% occur once, and the top ten carry 0.028%. Study-wide points: Shorter templates might be favored by PCR, equally in patients and controls. Moderately but significantly shorter TCRB CDR3s were found in Type 1 diabetes patients in all four CD4+ subsets.

V gave up 4 bases and J gave up 3 bases; unmatched junction bases: 9. Germline V gives CDR1 SQVTM, CDR2 ANQGSEA. This CDR3 contains 15 residues. This TCR was recovered from a woman in her 40s with type 1 diabetes. The sample was naive CD4+ T cells from blood. The rearrangement links TRBV29-1 to TRBJ2-5, with 9 bases lining up with TRBD2. The CDR3 spells CSVAPRLADEETQYF. The CDR3 DNA is TGCAGCGTTGCGCCAAGACTAGCGGATGAAGAGACCCAGTACTTC.